This is a list of T cell receptor beta chains from one sample in a study of human T cells and chemical hapten exposure. Via MiXCR, TCRdb re-called the RACE reads, giving one row per CDR3 protein. In the table there are approximately 34,000 distinct CDR3 sequences, approximately 6.3% of which are singletons. This material consisted of whole blood, taken in connection with sensitization to the hapten diphenylcyclopropenone (DPC). The receptors originated from a woman aged 25-40 years with alopecia areata. Some clones in this sample may be carry-over from other donors' samples. Both conserved end residues are part of each CDR3. The D gene is left open where the match is weak. Clone size is not always given. Where it is, it says once, few, many or a class for expanded clones.

d_call,v_call,clone_size,j_call,cdr3_length,cdr3_nt,cdr3_aa
TRBD2,TRBV20-1,.,TRBJ2-1,15,TGCAGTGCTGGGCGGACTAGCGGGGGAGTGAATGAGCAGTTCTTC,CSAGRTSGGVNEQFF
.,TRBV12-3/TRBV12-4,many,TRBJ2-7,12,TGTGCCAGCAGTTTACGCTCCTACGAGCAGTACTTC,CASSLRSYEQYF
.,TRBV29-1,.,TRBJ2-7,16,TGCAGCGTTGGGGGCCCGGGTACAGGGATCATGGGGGAGCAGTACTTC,CSVGGPGTGIMGEQYF
TRBD1,TRBV2,.,TRBJ2-1,19,TGTGCCAGCAGTTTTCCGGGACAGGGGGCCGTTAGCTCCTACAATGAGCAGTTCTTC,CASSFPGQGAVSSYNEQFF
.,TRBV6-2/TRBV6-3,few,TRBJ2-7,13,TGTGCCAGCAGCGCTACGGGGCACTACGAGCAGTACTTC,CASSATGHYEQYF
.,TRBV10-2,many,TRBJ1-2,12,TGCGCCAGCAGTGAGTTGACAGAGCTACTCACCTTC,CASSELTELLTF
.,TRBV10-3,many,TRBJ1-2,15,TGTGCCATCAGTGATTTAGTTCCGGGGGCCTATGGCTACACCTTC,CAISDLVPGAYGYTF
.,TRBV9,many,TRBJ1-1,14,TGTGCCAGCAGCGCCCAACACATGAACACTGAAGCTTTCTTT,CASSAQHMNTEAFF
.,TRBV12-3/TRBV12-4,few,TRBJ1-2,12,TGTGCCAGCAGTACCAATCTAGGGGGCTACACCTTC,CASSTNLGGYTF
.,TRBV7-2,few,TRBJ2-7,15,.,CASSPSTLRGARQYF
.,TRBV2,few,TRBJ1-2,15,TGTGCCAGCACGAGGGTGCCTCAGTCAGGGTATGGCTACACCTTC,CASTRVPQSGYGYTF
TRBD2,TRBV2,.,TRBJ2-3,16,TGTGCCAGCAGTAAGGAGCGGGGGCCCAGCACAGATACGCAGTATTTT,CASSKERGPSTDTQYF
TRBD2,TRBV28,many,TRBJ2-1,20,TGTGCCAGCAGTTTACTTCTCGGGACTAGCGGGGGGGCCGTCTACAATGAGCAGTTCTTC,CASSLLLGTSGGAVYNEQFF
.,TRBV7-2,few,TRBJ2-5,15,TGTGCCAGCAGCTCGGACGTTCTTATATCAGAGACCCAGTACTTC,CASSSDVLISETQYF
.,TRBV9,many,TRBJ1-5,16,TGTGCCAGCAGCGCGGGGGCCACTCCGGCGGGACAGCCCCAGCATTTT,CASSAGATPAGQPQHF
.,TRBV2,many,TRBJ1-4,14,TGTGCCAGCAGTGAGCAACAGGTTAATGAAAAACTGTTTTTT,CASSEQQVNEKLFF
TRBD1,TRBV18,many,TRBJ1-1,13,TGTGCCAGCTCGTCGGGACAGGGCGCTGAAGCTTTCTTT,CASSSGQGAEAFF
TRBD1,TRBV6-6,many,TRBJ1-2,13,TGTGCCAGCAGGCCACAGGGGAACTATGGCTACACCTTC,CASRPQGNYGYTF
TRBD1,TRBV5-6,few,TRBJ2-7,18,TGTGCCAGCAGCCAAGACAGGGGGACAACACCCCCCAACTACGAGCAGTACTTC,CASSQDRGTTPPNYEQYF
TRBD1,TRBV6-5,many,TRBJ1-1,14,TGTGCCAGCAGCAGGACAGGAGGCGACACTGAAGCTTTCTTT,CASSRTGGDTEAFF
.,TRBV28,many,TRBJ1-2,10,TGTGCCAGCAGTAGCTATGGCTACACCTTC,CASSSYGYTF
.,TRBV28,few,TRBJ2-7,11,TGTGCCAGCAGTTTATCTAGCGAGCAGTACTTC,CASSLSSEQYF
TRBD1,TRBV4-3,.,TRBJ2-5,16,TGCGCCAGCAGCCAAGGTGTCGCAGGGGGCCAAGAGACCCAGTACTTC,CASSQGVAGGQETQYF
.,TRBV7-9,.,TRBJ2-4,14,TGTGCCAGCAGCTTAGGAGTATTAATGGACATTCAGTACTTC,CASSLGVLMDIQYF
.,TRBV5-1,.,TRBJ1-1,14,TGCGCCAGCAGCCTGACGAGGGTGAACACTGAAGCTTTCTTT,CASSLTRVNTEAFF
.,TRBV4-1,many,TRBJ1-2,17,TGCGCCAGCAGCCAAGACCAGGTCGACAATCTTCGAAATGGCTACACCTTC,CASSQDQVDNLRNGYTF
.,TRBV5-3,many,TRBJ2-1,17,TGTGCCAGAAGCTTGCGCGTGGGGGGCAACTCCTACAATGAGCAGTTCTTC,CARSLRVGGNSYNEQFF
.,TRBV19,.,TRBJ1-6,16,TGTGCCAGTAGTATGGTTCCCACCCGCGCTAATTCACCCCTCCACTTT,CASSMVPTRANSPLHF
TRBD2,TRBV6-1,many,TRBJ2-2,12,TGTGCCACCGGGCGGGGGTCCGGGGAGCTGTTTTTT,CATGRGSGELFF
.,TRBV12-3/TRBV12-4,many,TRBJ2-7,15,TGTGCCAGCAGTTTGGCCGGTTTAACATCCGACGAGCAGTACTTC,CASSLAGLTSDEQYF
.,TRBV28,.,TRBJ1-4,13,TGTGCCAGCATTAGAAGAACAAATGAAAAACTGTTTTTT,CASIRRTNEKLFF
.,TRBV6-6,.,TRBJ1-5,14,TGTGCCAGCAGTCCCGACGGAGGGTATCAGCCCCAGCATTTT,CASSPDGGYQPQHF
.,TRBV29-1,many,TRBJ1-2,13,TGCAGCGTGAGGGGACAACCTAACTATGGCTACACCTTC,CSVRGQPNYGYTF
.,TRBV6-2/TRBV6-3,many,TRBJ2-3,11,TGTGCCAGCAGCGAAATCGATACGCAGTATTTT,CASSEIDTQYF
.,TRBV2,.,TRBJ1-5,17,TGTGCCAGTGGGGGACGAGGATGGGAACGGGGAAATCAGCCCCAGCATTTT,CASGGRGWERGNQPQHF
TRBD2,TRBV5-1,many,TRBJ2-3,16,TGCGCCAGCAGCAGGTCTAGCGGGGGGCCGGGGGATACGCAGTATTTT,CASSRSSGGPGDTQYF
TRBD2,TRBV2,few,TRBJ2-3,16,TGTGCCAGCAGCTCCGGGACTAGCGGCAGCACAGATACGCAGTATTTT,CASSSGTSGSTDTQYF
.,TRBV3-1,.,TRBJ1-5,16,TGTGCCAGCAGCCCAAGTTCGTACGAGAACAATCAGCCCCAGCATTTT,CASSPSSYENNQPQHF
.,TRBV7-8,many,TRBJ2-3,14,TGTGCCAGCAGCTTGATAGGAATCACAGATACGCAGTATTTT,CASSLIGITDTQYF
TRBD1,TRBV7-6,.,TRBJ2-7,12,TGTGCCAGCAGCTTATTGACAGGGGAGCAGTACTTC,CASSLLTGEQYF
TRBD1,TRBV20-1,many,TRBJ1-1,11,TGCAGTGCTGAGAAGACAGGGGGTGCTTTCTTT,CSAEKTGGAFF
.,TRBV7-9,.,TRBJ2-7,16,TGTGCCAGCAGCTTAGTTGGGACCGTGCCCGCCTACGAGCAGTACTTC,CASSLVGTVPAYEQYF
TRBD1,TRBV3-1,.,TRBJ2-1,16,TGTGCCAGCAGCCCCCTTCCGGGACAGGGGCCAAATGGCGCGTTCTTC,CASSPLPGQGPNGAFF
.,TRBV5-5,many,TRBJ1-3,14,TGTGCCAGCAGCTTCCCAGGCGCCGGAAACACCATATATTTT,CASSFPGAGNTIYF
.,TRBV7-2,.,TRBJ2-3,15,TGTGCCAGCAAGAGAGGGGGGGCCGGCACAGATACGCAGTATTTT,CASKRGGAGTDTQYF
TRBD2,TRBV5-4,.,TRBJ2-3,15,TGTGCCAGCAGCTGGGGTGTAGCGGGGACAGATACGCAGTATTTT,CASSWGVAGTDTQYF
TRBD1,TRBV5-5,many,TRBJ1-6,14,TGTGCCAGCAGCTCAGGGGGCAGGGATTCACCCCTCCACTTT,CASSSGGRDSPLHF
.,TRBV5-8,.,TRBJ1-2,15,TGTGCCAGCAGCACCCTGTTCACGCCATGGGAAGGCTACACCTTC,CASSTLFTPWEGYTF
.,TRBV12-3/TRBV12-4,few,TRBJ1-5,16,TGTGCCAGCACCGCGGGAGCCCAGAGAAGCAATCAGCCCCAGCATTTT,CASTAGAQRSNQPQHF
.,TRBV18,.,TRBJ1-5,15,TGTGCCAGCTCACCCTGGACTGGGCGCAATCAGCCCCAGCATTTT,CASSPWTGRNQPQHF
.,TRBV6-2/TRBV6-3,many,TRBJ1-1,14,TGTGCCAGCAGTTACTCACGATCGAACACTGAAGCTTTCTTT,CASSYSRSNTEAFF
TRBD1,TRBV15,.,TRBJ1-5,13,TGTGCCACCAGGACAGGGCTAAATCAGCCCCAGCATTTT,CATRTGLNQPQHF
.,TRBV12-3/TRBV12-4,.,TRBJ1-1,13,TGTGCCAGCAGCAAAATCCTCACAGCTGAAGCTTTCTTT,CASSKILTAEAFF